Listed below are T cell receptor beta chains from one sample, sequenced in a study of blood T cell repertoires in COVID-19. The data were produced by immunoSEQ multiplex PCR, yet TCRdb's version contains in-frame clones alone and is incomplete. The sample carries 200,000 to 250,000 clones, roughly 80% recorded once. The specimen was PBMCs or T cells enriched from blood (not recorded which). The receptors derive from a woman between 40 and 55 years old who had been exposed to COVID-19. Both conserved end residues are part of each CDR3.

v_call cdr3_aa
TRBV6-2/TRBV6-3 CASSYSPTGIDYGYTF
TRBV5-1 CASSWGLDRVNEKLFF
TRBV4-3 CASSTQGVWGEKLFF
TRBV18 CASSPPFQGAPGNTIYF
TRBV7-2 CASSSRGRSNAANEQFF
TRBV5-1 CASSAGDEKLFF
TRBV12-3/TRBV12-4 CASSFGSVYGYTF
TRBV28 CASSQGQGSYTF
TRBV27 CASSPYSARSAYYEQYF
TRBV6-5 CASSVSRGSGNTIYF
TRBV13 CASSPGRQHTEAFF
TRBV7-7 CASSLNPGEGDTQYF
TRBV29-1 CSVGERSGQPQHF
TRBV27 CASGNRGGGELFF
TRBV7-9 CASSSDRASNQPQHF
TRBV18 CASSPRASGGPQETQYF
TRBV6-6 CASSYGGRNTEAFF